One sample yielded the 16 T cell receptor beta chains listed below, sequenced in a study of T cell clonotyping in hematopoietic cell transplantation (dated by TCRdb to the early 2020s). The time point label for this specimen denotes: recipient sample about 28 days before transplant, after cytoreduction. Libraries were built with the immunoSEQ multiplex PCR assay. TCRdb mirrors the immuneACCESS table, restricted to in-frame sequences. Some clones are absent from its copies; in checked studies, under half trace to an unresolved V gene, and the reason for the others is unknown. For this sample the table gives about 49,000 clones, of which around 84% were detected only once. The ten largest clones take up 5.9% of the sample. The sequencing here drew on peripheral blood mononuclear cells, taken before stem cell transplant. These receptors were taken from a man aged 60-69 years with biphenotypic leukemia. Some clones in this sample may be carry-over from other donors' samples.

The chain joins TRBV10-3 to TRBJ2-7; 8 bases are a match to TRBD1. Per germline, CDR1 ENHRY and CDR2 SYGVKD. V lost 10 bases to trimming and J lost 3 bases; unmatched junction nucleotides: 8. The CDR3 sequence is 13 residues long. DNA for the CDR3: TGTGCCACCCAGGGACAGGATTTCTACGAGCAGTACTTC. Amino acid sequence: CATQGQDFYEQYF.

The chain recombines TRBV5-1 with TRBJ2-1; 7 bases match TRBD2. V lost 3 bases, J lost 2 bases, and 5 bases stayed unmatched. CDR1 and CDR2 (germline): SGHRS, YFSETQ. This CDR3 is 15 amino acids long. CDR3 nucleotide sequence: TGCGCCAGCAGCTCACTAGCGAACGCCTACAATGAGCAGTTCTTC. Translated: CASSSLANAYNEQFF.

The chain has TRBV6-6 and TRBJ2-1; weak D call: TRBD2 (6 bases). Germline V gene sequence: CDR1 MNHNY, CDR2 SVGAGI (reference sequence). V was clipped by 4 bases and J by 7 bases, with 20 bases between them. The CDR3 runs 16 residues. The CDR3 loop is CASSSYGGNDLNEQFF. The CDR3 coding sequence is TGTGCCAGCAGTTCGTACGGGGGAAATGACTTAAATGAGCAGTTCTTC.

The chain has TRBV5-4 and TRBJ2-2; D call uncertain. Between the trimmed V and J ends, which lost 6 bases and 3 bases, there was a span of 3 bases. The CDR3 contains 11 residues. Per the germline V gene, CDR1 is SGHNT and CDR2 is YYREEE (reference sequence). CDR3 amino acids: CASKDTGELFF. The DNA for the CDR3 is TGTGCCAGCAAGGACACCGGGGAGCTGTTTTTT. Using reference TRBV5-4 and TRBJ2-2 for the parts outside the CDR3, the full variable domain is ETGVTQSPTHLIKTRGQQVTLRCSSQSGHNTVSWYQQALGQGPQFIFQYYREEENGRGNFPPRFSGLQFPNYSSELNVNALELDDSALYLCASKDTGELFFGEGSRLTVL.

This chain uses TRBV4-3 with TRBJ1-5, with a tentative D call TRBD1 (5 bases). Germline CDR1 is LGHNA and CDR2 is YSLEER. V dropped 0 bases and J dropped 8 bases, with 11 bases sitting between them. The CDR3 consists of 14 residues. Written as DNA, the CDR3 is TGCGCCAGCAGCCAAGATCGGGGGGGGGAGCCCCAGCATTTT. Encoded protein: CASSQDRGGEPQHF.

The genes are TRBV7-9 and TRBJ2-5; the D call may be TRBD1 or TRBD2 (6 bases each). CDR3 length: 14 residues. The V end lost 0 bases, the J end lost 4 bases, and 9 bases lay between the germline ends. The V gene's germline CDR1 is SEHNR and CDR2 FQNEAQ (reference sequence). The CDR3 region is CASSLAGGGETQYF. Written as DNA, the CDR3 is TGTGCCAGCAGCTTAGCCGGGGGCGGAGAGACCCAGTACTTC. Filled out from reference TRBV7-9 and TRBJ2-5, the complete variable domain reads DTGVSQNPRHKITKRGQNVTFRCDPISEHNRLYWYRQTLGQGPEFLTYFQNEAQLEKSRLLSDRFSAERPKGSFSTLEIQRTEQGDSAMYLCASSLAGGGETQYFGPGTRLLVL.

This sequence joins TRBV2 and TRBJ1-1; possibly TRBD1 for D (5 bases). Germline V CDR1 and CDR2: SNHLY, FYNNEI. CDR3 length: 15 amino acids. V was cut by 6 bases and J by 0 bases, with 14 bases left in between. The CDR3 sequence: CASSRDPGMNTEAFF. The CDR3 region has the DNA TGTGCCAGCAGCCGGGACCCCGGCATGAACACTGAAGCTTTCTTT.

V is TRBV30 and J is TRBJ1-3; D gene ambiguous. The CDR3 has 11 residues. Germline V gene data show CDR1 as GTSNPN and CDR2 as SVGIG (reference sequence). Deletions cut 2 bases from V and 6 bases from J, with 5 bases between. The CDR3 protein is CAWSRTNTIYF. For the CDR3, the DNA is TGTGCCTGGAGTAGGACAAACACCATATATTTT.

The chain carries TRBV4-1 and TRBJ1-1; D not certain. V was shortened by 6 bases and J by 1 base, with 12 bases between the two germline ends. Germline CDR1 reads MGHRA; CDR2 reads YSYEKL. This CDR3 has 14 residues. CDR3 in amino acids: CASSTDGRNTEAFF. CDR3 nucleotide sequence: TGCGCCAGCAGTACCGACGGAAGGAACACTGAAGCTTTCTTT.

The chain employs TRBV5-6 and TRBJ1-4, with a weak D call TRBD1 (5 bases). CDR3 size: 16 residues. V was pared by 0 bases and J by 8 bases, with 17 bases between. Looked up from germline, CDR1 is SGHDT and CDR2 is YYEEEE. CDR3 residues: CASSLVDPGGSEKLFF. The DNA of the CDR3 is TGTGCCAGCAGCTTGGTCGACCCGGGGGGAAGCGAAAAACTGTTTTTT.

The J gene is TRBJ1-1, the V gene TRBV19; D is perhaps TRBD1 (6 bases). V lost 5 bases and J 5 bases, leaving 15 bases between the germline ends. Germline CDR1 and CDR2: LNHDA and SQIVND (reference sequence). CDR3 size: 14 residues. The CDR3 region has the DNA TGTGCCAGTAGTTCGGAACAGGGTTGGACTGAAGCTTTCTTT. Its protein product is CASSSEQGWTEAFF. Drawing the rest from reference TRBV19 and TRBJ1-1, the complete variable domain is DGGITQSPKYLFRKEGQNVTLSCEQNLNHDAMYWYRQDPGQGLRLIYYSQIVNDFQKGDIAEGYSVSREKKESFPLTVTSAQKNPTAFYLCASSSEQGWTEAFFGQGTRLTVV.

The chain joins TRBV5-1 to TRBJ2-3, with TRBD2 identical over 11 bases. CDR1 SGHRS and CDR2 YFSETQ come from the germline V gene. The CDR3 totals 16 residues. With V trimmed by 3 bases and J by 5 bases, 8 bases remained unmatched. CDR3 protein: CASSSLDSGRGDTQYF. The CDR3, as DNA: TGCGCCAGCAGCTCGCTAGATAGCGGGAGGGGAGATACGCAGTATTTT.

This clone was seen a single time. The V gene is TRBV28, the J gene TRBJ2-1; D is possibly TRBD1 or TRBD2 (6 bases each). The CDR3 runs to 18 residues. The germline V gene has CDR1 MDHEN and CDR2 SYDVKM. Trimming removed 7 bases from V and 6 bases from J, with 28 bases in between. CDR3 DNA sequence: TGTGCCAGCATCTCTCCTGGGGGGCCGGGGCACATGGGCAATGAGCAGTTCTTC. It specifies CASISPGGPGHMGNEQFF.

The CDR3 sequence is CASSQTAQGPYEQYF. CDR3 nucleotides: TGTGCCAGCAGTCAAACAGCACAGGGACCCTACGAGCAGTACTTC. The V and J genes are TRBV28 and TRBJ2-7; a possible D gene is TRBD1 (6 bases). CDR3 size: 15 residues. V lost 5 bases, J lost 2 bases, and 16 bases lay in between. Looked up from germline, CDR1 is MDHEN and CDR2 is SYDVKM.

The CDR3 DNA reads as TGTGCCAGCAGTGTGGCGTCTCTGTACACCGGGGAGCTGTTTTTT. Its translation is CASSVASLYTGELFF. V gene TRBV28 combines with J gene TRBJ2-2; D is unresolved. V dropped 5 bases and J dropped 3 bases, with 13 bases sitting between them. The CDR3 is 15 residues long. Germline values: CDR1 MDHEN, CDR2 SYDVKM.

The rearrangement joins TRBV5-1 to TRBJ1-2; D ambiguous. Germline loops: CDR1 SGHRS, CDR2 YFSETQ. The CDR3 spans 11 residues. V was pared by 6 bases and J by 4 bases, with 7 bases between. CDR3: CASKDFYGYTF. The CDR3 region has the DNA TGCGCCAGCAAGGACTTCTATGGCTACACCTTC.